The rows below give T cell receptor beta chains drawn from one sample of a study of T-cell memory formation after mild COVID-19. TCRdb re-called the 5' RACE reads with MiXCR, one entry per CDR3 protein. The sample shows about 340,000 distinct CDR3 sequences, 13% of them seen only once. The sample comprised PBMCs or a T cell subset sorted from them (not recorded which). The source of these receptors is a man aged 18 to 30 who had mild COVID-19 (a few samples of this study predate the infection). Cell type and time point are not known. CDR3s include the opening cysteine and the closing phenylalanine or tryptophan.

>TRBJ2-7|11|TRBV27
CASSFNYEQYF
>TRBJ2-7|12|TRBV7-9
CASQGQSYEQYF
>TRBJ2-1|14|TRBV7-2
CASTPGPQGNEQFF
>TRBJ1-1|13|TRBV7-2
CASQWSLNTEAFF
>TRBJ1-1|12|TRBV18
CASQTDATEAFF
>TRBJ1-4|12|TRBV12-3/TRBV12-4
CASSSVDEKLFF
>TRBJ1-1|14|TRBV12-3/TRBV12-4
CASSQQGHNTEAFF
>TRBJ2-3|14|TRBV27
CASSRDRGQDTQYF
>TRBJ1-5|14|TRBV12-3/TRBV12-4
CASSLKGQKQPQHF
>TRBJ2-1|15|TRBV6-6
CASSAGGASYNEQFF
>TRBJ1-5|12|TRBV6-2/TRBV6-3
CACGGWNQPQHF
>TRBJ2-4|14|TRBV7-6
CASSSRVADGIQYF
>TRBJ2-7|15|TRBV13
CASSLVVGGPYEQYF
>TRBJ1-5|14|TRBV12-3/TRBV12-4
CASSFGQINQPQHF
>TRBJ2-6|17|TRBV7-3
CASSKGQGVSGANVLTF
>TRBJ1-2|13|TRBV12-3/TRBV12-4
CASSFLGEPGYTF
>TRBJ2-7|16|TRBV6-2/TRBV6-3
CASSYSKAGASYEQYF
>TRBJ2-3|16|TRBV5-5
CASSLEAGGWTDTQYF
>TRBJ2-5|14|TRBV7-8
CASSWFRVGETQYF
>TRBJ1-6|19|TRBV20-1
CSAREAGTGPSSYNSPLHF
>TRBJ1-2|14|TRBV10-3
CAISESVGGYGYTF
>TRBJ2-5|18|TRBV29-1
CSVRPRTSGPPLQETQYF